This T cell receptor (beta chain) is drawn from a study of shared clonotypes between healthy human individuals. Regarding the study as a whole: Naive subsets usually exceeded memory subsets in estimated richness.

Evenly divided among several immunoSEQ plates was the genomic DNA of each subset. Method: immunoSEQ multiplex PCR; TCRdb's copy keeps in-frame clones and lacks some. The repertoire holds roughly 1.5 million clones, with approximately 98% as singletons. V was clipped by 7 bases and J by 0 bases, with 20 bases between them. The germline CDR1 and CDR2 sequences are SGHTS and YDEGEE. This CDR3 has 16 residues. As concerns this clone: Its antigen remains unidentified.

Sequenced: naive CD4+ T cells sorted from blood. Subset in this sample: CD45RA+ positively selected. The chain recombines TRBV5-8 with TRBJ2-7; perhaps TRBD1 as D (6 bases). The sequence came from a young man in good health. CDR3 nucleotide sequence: TGTGCCAGCCGACCTTCACACCGGGACAACTCCTACGAGCAGTACTTC. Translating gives CASRPSHRDNSYEQYF.